The clone carrying this TCR beta chain has a count of ten or more. The antigen is undetermined. The data are from a study of T-cell reconstitution after alpha-beta-depleted transplantation in children. General study findings and limits: About two months after transplant, alpha-beta T cells reportedly came from several hundred expanded graft clones. T cells produced anew were the main source of T-cell counts and diversity one year after transplant.

Unique molecular identifiers were incorporated during preparation of the TCRbeta library. From the PCR reads, TCRdb called clonotypes with MiXCR, one entry per CDR3 protein. The sample yields about 19,000 distinct CDR3 sequences, 13% seen once. The CDR3 has 15 residues. CDR1 is KGHSH, CDR2 LQKENI, per germline. Between the trimmed V and J ends, which lost 8 bases and 2 bases, there was a span of 16 bases. Here the sequenced sample was PBMCs, mostly from graft donor cells, taken 60 days after TCRalphabeta/CD19-depleted stem cell transplant. The chain has TRBV18 and TRBJ2-1; perhaps TRBD1 as D (5 bases). This sequence was found in a female patient between 2 and 15 years old who had a stem cell transplant for congenital amegakaryocytic thrombocytopenia, so the T cells may come from the graft donor. In DNA form, the CDR3 reads TGTGCCAGCCGTCCCCGGACATGGACCTACAATGAGCAGTTCTTC. This encodes CASRPRTWTYNEQFF.